A selection of T cell receptor beta chains follows, all from one sample in a study of T cells after yellow fever vaccination. In TCRdb, the 5' RACE reads were re-called with MiXCR into one record per CDR3 protein. The data show 170,000 or so distinct CDR3 sequences, 5.5% to 7.5% seen once. The specimen was CD4+ T cells sorted from PBMCs, collected on the day of the first yellow fever vaccination. The origin of the receptors is a young man who received the YFV17D yellow fever vaccine. Both conserved end residues are part of each CDR3. D genes are given only for firm matches. Where a row states a size, it is once, few, many or the class of an expanded clone; other rows omit it.

j_gene | d_gene | abundance | v_gene | CDR3nt | CDR3aa
TRBJ1-5 | . | few | TRBV19 | TGTGCCAGTAGTATTTGGGATAGCAATCAGCCCCAGCATTTT | CASSIWDSNQPQHF
TRBJ1-1 | . | few | TRBV28 | TGTGCCAGCACAGTTCTGAACACTGAAGCTTTCTTT | CASTVLNTEAFF
TRBJ2-3 | . | . | TRBV7-7 | TGTGCCAGCAGCTTGAGTACTTCCTCGGGTACAGATACGCAGTATTTT | CASSLSTSSGTDTQYF
TRBJ1-1 | . | few | TRBV3-1 | TGTGCCAGCAGCCAGGAAAACACTGAAGCTTTCTTT | CASSQENTEAFF
TRBJ1-2 | TRBD1 | many | TRBV5-1 | TGCGCCAGCAGCTCTTGGACAGGGCCCAACTATGGCTACACCTTC | CASSSWTGPNYGYTF
TRBJ2-1 | . | . | TRBV24-1 | TGTGCCACCAGTGAACAGGCTGTTTTCAGCTCCTACAATGAGCAGTTCTTC | CATSEQAVFSSYNEQFF
TRBJ2-1 | . | . | TRBV9 | TGTGCCAGCAGCGTTTTGGGGAATGAGCAGTTCTTC | CASSVLGNEQFF
TRBJ2-1 | TRBD2 | many | TRBV10-2 | TGCGCCAGCAGTCTATTGACTAGCGGGGGTTACAATGAGCAGTTCTTC | CASSLLTSGGYNEQFF
TRBJ2-3 | TRBD2 | . | TRBV2 | TGTGCCAGCAGTGAAATAGGGACTAGCGACCATACGCAGTATTTT | CASSEIGTSDHTQYF
TRBJ2-4 | . | many | TRBV6-1 | TGTGCCAGCAAACTTCAGGGCCGAGGAAACATTCAGTACTTC | CASKLQGRGNIQYF
TRBJ2-5 | . | many | TRBV5-1 | TGCGCCAGCAGCTTGGAGACGCCACAGGGAGCCCAGTACTTC | CASSLETPQGAQYF
TRBJ1-1 | . | many | TRBV5-1 | TGCGCCAGCAGCTCGGACACAGGACTACATGTTGAAGCTTTCTTT | CASSSDTGLHVEAFF
TRBJ2-3 | TRBD2 | many | TRBV4-3 | TGCGCCAGCAGCCAACTCCACCCCGGGCTAGCGGGGGCCGAGGGTACGCAGTATTTT | CASSQLHPGLAGAEGTQYF
TRBJ2-1 | . | few | TRBV25-1 | TGTGCCAGCAGCCAGTTGGGGGGGGCCAATAATGAGCAGTTCTTC | CASSQLGGANNEQFF
TRBJ2-7 | . | few | TRBV11-2 | TGTGCCAGCAGCTTAAACGTAGGGCCTAGTGACGAGCAGTACTTC | CASSLNVGPSDEQYF
TRBJ2-1 | . | few | TRBV10-3 | TGTGCCATCAACCGGGACTTGTACTACAATGAGCAGTTCTTC | CAINRDLYYNEQFF
TRBJ2-7 | TRBD2 | . | TRBV3-1 | TGTGCCAGCAGCCAAGATTTTCGGCTAGCGGGGGGCTCCTACGAGCAGTACTTC | CASSQDFRLAGGSYEQYF
TRBJ1-1 | TRBD1 | few | TRBV20-1 | TGCAGTGCTAGACTACTCGACAGGGGGCGGGACACTGAAGCTTTCTTT | CSARLLDRGRDTEAFF
TRBJ2-2 | TRBD1 | . | TRBV2 | TGTGCCAGCAAGGACAGGGTAAACACCGGGGAGCTGTTTTTT | CASKDRVNTGELFF
TRBJ2-5 | TRBD1 | . | TRBV5-4 | TGTGCCAGCAGCTCCCCCGACAGGGGGATGGAGACCCAGTACTTC | CASSSPDRGMETQYF
TRBJ1-1 | . | many | TRBV27 | TGTGCCAGCGGGAAGCCGTGGATCACTGAAGCTTTCTTT | CASGKPWITEAFF
TRBJ1-4 | . | few | TRBV20-1 | TGCAGTGGGAGGCGGGGCGGCACTAATGAAAAACTGTTTTTT | CSGRRGGTNEKLFF
TRBJ2-3 | TRBD2 | many | TRBV7-2 | TGTGCCAGCAGCCCGCAAGCGGGGAGGACAGATACGCAGTATTTT | CASSPQAGRTDTQYF
TRBJ2-1 | . | many | TRBV18 | TGTGCCAGCTCACCGACAGCGTACAATGAGCAGTTCTTC | CASSPTAYNEQFF
TRBJ1-2 | . | many | TRBV6-5 | TGTGCCAGCAGTTACTCTGCAGGACGCTATGGCTACACCTTC | CASSYSAGRYGYTF
TRBJ1-5 | . | many | TRBV20-1 | TGCAGTGCCCGGGGGCAGAACAATCAGCCCCAGCATTTT | CSARGQNNQPQHF
TRBJ2-1 | . | few | TRBV5-1 | TGCGCCAGCAGCTCGACAGTGGCCCGGGGTATACATGAGCAGTTCTTC | CASSSTVARGIHEQFF
TRBJ2-3 | . | . | TRBV6-5 | TGTGCCAGCAACATAAACGCGGGGCAGGGAGATACGCAGTATTTT | CASNINAGQGDTQYF
TRBJ2-5 | TRBD2 | . | TRBV5-1 | TGCGCCAGCAGCTTCTGGGGGGGTGGAGAGACCCAGTACTTC | CASSFWGGGETQYF
TRBJ1-5 | . | few | TRBV19 | TGTGCCAGTAGTATAGGGCGCGGTCAGCCCCAGCATTTT | CASSIGRGQPQHF
TRBJ2-2 | . | many | TRBV7-9 | TGTGCCAGCAGGCGACAGGCCGGGGAGCTGTTTTTT | CASRRQAGELFF
TRBJ2-5 | . | many | TRBV20-1 | TGCAGTGCTAGTTTCGGAGAGACCCAGTACTTC | CSASFGETQYF
TRBJ1-2 | . | . | TRBV4-1 | TGCGCCAGCAGCCAAGATTGGGTGGGTCGTGGCTACACCTTC | CASSQDWVGRGYTF
TRBJ2-2 | . | few | TRBV5-6 | TGTGCCAGCAGCCCTGAAGGGGGGTACACCGGGGAGCTGTTTTTT | CASSPEGGYTGELFF
TRBJ2-1 | . | many | TRBV4-1 | TGCGCCAGCAGCCACCAACATTCCTCCTACAATGAGCAGTTCTTC | CASSHQHSSYNEQFF
TRBJ2-3 | TRBD2 | . | TRBV6-2/TRBV6-3 | TGTGCCAGCAGACGTAGGAGCGGGGTAGGGACAGATACGCAGTATTTT | CASRRRSGVGTDTQYF
TRBJ1-1 | . | . | TRBV18 | TGTGCCAGCTCACCACCGGGGAGGACTGGGAACACTGAAGCTTTCTTT | CASSPPGRTGNTEAFF
TRBJ2-5 | . | few | TRBV10-3 | TGTGCCATCAAAGGCGAGGGAGAGACCCAGTACTTC | CAIKGEGETQYF
TRBJ1-1 | . | many | TRBV7-8 | TGTGCCAGCAGTTCGGCCCTAGCATTCGAGGCGGGGGGGCTGAACACTGAAGCTTTCTTT | CASSSALAFEAGGLNTEAFF
TRBJ1-1 | . | few | TRBV20-1 | TGCAGTGCTTGGGCCAGTGGGGTCACTGAAGCTTTCTTT | CSAWASGVTEAFF
TRBJ2-3 | . | many | TRBV5-1 | TGCGCCAGCAGCTTTACCGGACATGATACGCAGTATTTT | CASSFTGHDTQYF
TRBJ2-1 | . | few | TRBV24-1 | TGTGCCACCAGTGATTCCGACCCGGGGAGGTTTAGGGTCAATGAGCAGTTCTTC | CATSDSDPGRFRVNEQFF
TRBJ2-3 | TRBD2 | few | TRBV6-1 | TGTGCCAGCAGGCGGACTAGCGGGGCTGGCACAGATACGCAGTATTTT | CASRRTSGAGTDTQYF
TRBJ1-5 | . | many | TRBV9 | TGTGCCAGCAGCTTTAGAGGGGAGGAAAGTCAGCCCCAGCATTTT | CASSFRGEESQPQHF
TRBJ2-2 | TRBD2 | . | TRBV2 | TGTGCCTGCAGTGCCGCGACTTTGCGGGGGGGCCTCGGCGGGGAGCTGTTTTTT | CACSAATLRGGLGGELFF
TRBJ2-6 | . | many | TRBV7-8 | TGTGCCAGCAGCTTACCCCGACGGTACTCTGGGGCCAACGTCCTGACTTTC | CASSLPRRYSGANVLTF
TRBJ2-3 | . | many | TRBV6-2/TRBV6-3 | TGTGCCAGTAGTCCTCCCGGCGATACGCAGTATTTT | CASSPPGDTQYF
TRBJ2-5 | TRBD2 | few | TRBV29-1 | TGCAGCGTGAGGCCTAGCGGGGGGGCGCGAGAGACCCAGTACTTC | CSVRPSGGARETQYF
TRBJ2-3 | . | many | TRBV5-1 | TGCGCCAGCAGCCCTCAGACCGAACCCACAGATACGCAGTATTTT | CASSPQTEPTDTQYF
TRBJ1-2 | TRBD1 | many | TRBV10-3 | TGTGCCATCAGTGAGTTTCTCGACAACAGGGGGAAGTTCTCCGGCTACACCTTC | CAISEFLDNRGKFSGYTF
TRBJ2-3 | TRBD1 | many | TRBV7-2 | TGTGCCAGCAGCCCGACAGGGCCAGATACGCAGTATTTT | CASSPTGPDTQYF
TRBJ2-4 | TRBD2 | few | TRBV15 | TGTGCCACCAGCAGAGCTGGGGGGGGGAACATTCAGTACTTC | CATSRAGGGNIQYF
TRBJ2-1 | . | many | TRBV21-1 | TGTGCCAGCAGCCCTCATGCCCAACTCAATGAGCAGTTCTTC | CASSPHAQLNEQFF
TRBJ1-3 | . | few | TRBV7-9 | TGTGCCAGCAGCCCCCCCAGGGAGGCCCCTGGAAACACCATATATTTT | CASSPPREAPGNTIYF
TRBJ2-1 | . | many | TRBV5-1 | TGCGCCAGCAGCTTGGGCTCGGGCGGGGCATACAATGAGCAGTTCTTC | CASSLGSGGAYNEQFF
TRBJ1-4 | . | . | TRBV20-1 | TGCAGTGCTCCCGCGGACGGCGGGGAAAAACTGTTTTTT | CSAPADGGEKLFF
TRBJ2-3 | TRBD2 | few | TRBV5-6 | TGTGCCAGCAGAAAACTAGCGGGGGGGCCGGTTATGCAGTATTTT | CASRKLAGGPVMQYF
TRBJ2-7 | . | few | TRBV4-3 | TGCGCCAGCAGCCTAACAGGGTTCTCCGAGCAGTACTTC | CASSLTGFSEQYF